The source of this TCR beta chain is a study of T-cell reconstitution after alpha-beta-depleted transplantation in children. The CDR3 is 17 amino acids. V dropped 2 bases and J dropped 3; count of bases not matched to a gene: 7. CDR1 is LGHNA and CDR2 is YNFKEQ in the germline V gene. The TCRbeta library was prepared with unique molecular identifiers. Each CDR3 protein is one row after TCRdb ran MiXCR on the PCR reads. The sample includes around 240,000 distinct CDR3 sequences, around 8% of them seen just once. This clonotype was seen ten or more times. The V call is TRBV4-2, the J call TRBJ2-3; 11 bases align to TRBD1. This specimen consisted of PBMCs, mostly from graft donor cells, obtained 180 days after TCRalphabeta/CD19-depleted stem cell transplant. The TCR sequence derives from a male patient younger than 18 who had a stem cell transplant for acute lymphoblastic leukemia, so the T cells may come from the graft donor. The CDR3 reads CASSQKGTGGSTDTQYF. The CDR3 bases are TGTGCCAGCAGCCAAAAGGGGACAGGGGGGTCGACAGATACGCAGTATTTT.